The source of this T cell receptor (beta chain) is a study of cytomegalovirus exposure and HLA in healthy donors. The study's findings and limits: Clonal expansion, a later analysis showed, was greater in HLA-associated TCR beta chains than in equally common others.

A remark on this clone: Its antigen remains unidentified.

PCR primers comprised 60 Vbeta and 13 Jbeta primers. Assay: immunoSEQ multiplex PCR; the TCRdb copy retains only in-frame clones and omits some. The sample has about 160,000 clones; approximately 86% are singletons. Sequencing was performed on PBMCs. The receptor was isolated from a woman aged 18-35 years in good health and CMV-seronegative.

The CDR3 sequence: CASSLDTGESTGELFF. The CDR3 nucleotides read TGCGCCAGCAGCTTGGACACAGGGGAGAGCACCGGGGAGCTGTTTTTT. The chain links TRBV5-1 to TRBJ2-2, with TRBD1 matching over 7 bases. Trimming removed 0 bases from V and 4 bases from J; junction bases left unmatched: 6. The germline V gene encodes CDR1 SGHRS and CDR2 YFSETQ. The CDR3 extends over 16 amino acids.